Each of the 15 T cell receptor beta chains below was sequenced from the same sample in a study of blood T cells in healthy people across ages. A sample-barcoded 5' primer and a J-beta primer mix were used in a second PCR of roughly 7 to 11 cycles. One entry per CDR3 protein, called by TCRdb with MiXCR from the 5' RACE reads. The sample includes roughly 2 million distinct CDR3 sequences, approximately 50% of them seen just once. The sample was blood. These receptors all come from a woman aged 40 to 50 in good health.

The rearrangement links TRBV20-1 to TRBJ2-3; 8 nucleotides line up with TRBD2. V shed 8 bases and J 2 bases; nucleotides not matched to a gene: 9. Germline V gene lookup returns CDR1 DFQATT and CDR2 SNEGSKA (reference sequence). The CDR3 spans 14 residues. CDR3 nucleotide sequence: TGCAGTACCCGGGGGGGGGCCCTCACAGATACGCAGTATTTT. Translation: CSTRGGALTDTQYF.

Note on this clonotype: Germline and junction disagree at one end, which may indicate a read error. The rearrangement joins TRBV5-1 to TRBJ2-5, with 9 bases that match TRBD1. The CDR3 totals 17 residues. Germline lookup yields CDR1 SGHRS and CDR2 YFSETQ. The CDR3 sequence is CAGSLGGVGQGIETQYF. CDR3 DNA sequence: TGCGCCGGCAGCTTGGGGGGCGTCGGACAGGGGATAGAGACCCAGTACTTC.

This rearrangement joins TRBV20-1 to TRBJ2-4; 13 bases fit TRBD2. Germline CDR1 is DFQATT and CDR2 is SNEGSKA (reference sequence). V lost 7 bases, J lost 13 bases, and 13 bases stayed unmatched. The CDR3 is made up of 14 amino acids. CDR3 nucleotides: TGCAGTGGAGGACTAGCGGGGGCCCCCTCGGAGCAGTACTTC. Translating gives CSGGLAGAPSEQYF.

This clonotype came up a few times. The V and J genes are TRBV11-2 and TRBJ2-6; maybe TRBD1 (5 bases). The CDR3 consists of 16 residues. The V end lost 5 bases, the J end lost 2 bases, and 13 bases lay between the germline ends. From germline, CDR1 is SGHAT and CDR2 FQNNGV. The CDR3 DNA reads TGTGCCAGCAGCCCAGGGTTGCTGGCTGGGGCCAACGTCCTGACTTTC. Translation: CASSPGLLAGANVLTF.

The rearrangement links TRBV4-1 to TRBJ2-3; D is perhaps TRBD1 or TRBD2 (5 bases each). Trimming pared 0 bases from V and 2 bases from J, leaving 12 bases between. The CDR3 spans 16 residues. Germline V gene sequence: CDR1 MGHRA, CDR2 YSYEKL. The CDR3 DNA sequence: TGCGCCAGCAGCCAAGATGGGGGTCTCGTCACAGATACGCAGTATTTT. This codes for CASSQDGGLVTDTQYF.

This clonotype was counted between two and nine times. The rearrangement links TRBV5-5 to TRBJ2-5; 14 positions match TRBD2. There are 19 residues in the CDR3. Germline loops: CDR1 SGHKS, CDR2 YYEKEE (reference sequence). J was trimmed by 0 bases and V by 4 bases; bases with no gene match: 11. CDR3 nucleotide sequence: TGTGCCAGCAGCGGCGGGACTAGCGGGGGCCGATTCCACCAAGAGACCCAGTACTTC. This encodes CASSGGTSGGRFHQETQYF.

This clonotype was counted once. The rearrangement links TRBV3-1 to TRBJ2-5, with 11 positions matching TRBD2. The V gene's germline CDR1 is LGHDT and CDR2 YNNKEL (reference sequence). The CDR3 sequence is 18 residues long. The V segment lost 1 base and the J segment 5 bases; nucleotides outside the gene matches: 12. CDR3 sequence (DNA): TGTGCCAGCAGCCAAGGAGAGGGACTAGCGGACCTTCGGGAGACCCAGTACTTC. This gives the protein CASSQGEGLADLRETQYF.

The V gene is TRBV5-1, the J gene TRBJ1-6; 7 nucleotides agree with TRBD1. Trimming removed 4 bases from V and 6 bases from J; junction bases left unmatched: 4. This CDR3 has 14 amino acids. Germline V gene lookup returns CDR1 SGHRS and CDR2 YFSETQ. The CDR3 DNA is TGCGCCAGCAGCGAAGGGGGCGGTAATTCACCCCTCCACTTT. Translation gives CASSEGGGNSPLHF.

V is TRBV20-1 and J is TRBJ2-5, with TRBD2 matching 8 bases. From germline, CDR1 is DFQATT and CDR2 SNEGSKA (reference sequence). The V gene end was trimmed by 4 bases and the J gene end by 6 bases; junction bases not matched to a gene: 7. The CDR3 runs 13 residues. CDR3 sequence (DNA): TGCAGTGCTACCGGGGGGGCGTTAAAGACCCAGTACTTC. Translating it yields CSATGGALKTQYF.

This clonotype appeared a few times. V is TRBV28 and J is TRBJ2-7; 7 nucleotides line up with TRBD1. The germline CDR1 and CDR2 sequences are MDHEN and SYDVKM. The junction had 7 bases not matched to a gene; V was cut back by 4 bases and J by 1 base. CDR3 length equals 15 residues. For the CDR3, the DNA is TGTGCCAGCAGTTCTAGGACAGGCCGGTCCTACGAGCAGTACTTC. It encodes CASSSRTGRSYEQYF.

This chain connects TRBV6-5 to TRBJ2-3; possible D gene TRBD2, 6 bases. V lost 5 bases to trimming and J lost 1 base, with 28 bases between them. Per the germline V gene, CDR1 is MNHEY and CDR2 is SVGAGI. The length of the CDR3 is 20 residues. CDR3 sequence: CASSHGGPILRSHGTDTQYF. The CDR3 DNA reads TGTGCCAGCAGTCACGGGGGACCTATCCTTAGAAGTCATGGCACAGATACGCAGTATTTT.

This clonotype was detected a few times. V usage is TRBV12-3 or TRBV12-4 and J usage is TRBJ2-3; the D call may be TRBD1 or TRBD2 (6 bases each). V lost 2 bases and J 4 bases, leaving 13 bases between the germline ends. This CDR3 is built from 15 residues. The CDR3 nucleotides are TGTGCCAGCAGTTTAAGGGGGGCTCCTCCAGATACGCAGTATTTT. Its protein is CASSLRGAPPDTQYF.

The chain is built from TRBV6-6 and TRBJ2-5; TRBD1 agrees at 10 bases. There are 15 residues in the CDR3. After removal of 7 bases from V and 5 bases from J, the junction contained 10 bases not matched to a gene. CDR1 MNHNY and CDR2 SVGAGI come from the germline V gene (reference sequence). CDR3 loop: CASNLSGQGVETQYF. The CDR3 coding sequence is TGTGCCAGCAACCTATCCGGACAGGGGGTCGAGACCCAGTACTTC.

This clonotype occurred a few times. J is TRBJ2-7 and V is TRBV4-1, with no clear D. The V and J ends lost 5 bases and 3 bases respectively, with 14 bases between them. This CDR3 has 14 amino acids. Germline CDR1 and CDR2: MGHRA and YSYEKL. CDR3 sequence (DNA): TGCGCCAGCAGCTTGAGACGGTCCGACTACGAGCAGTACTTC. Its translation is CASSLRRSDYEQYF.

This clonotype appeared a few times. The V gene is TRBV12-3 or TRBV12-4, the J gene TRBJ2-3; 10 bases agree with TRBD2. The CDR3 has 14 residues. Losses at the gene ends were 6 bases for V and 5 bases for J; bases not matched to a gene: 5. In DNA, the CDR3 is TGTGCCAGCAGACTAGCGGGGACGCGAGATACGCAGTATTTT. This sequence encodes CASRLAGTRDTQYF.